The entry below describes one T cell receptor (beta chain). What it binds is not known. The record originates from a study of vaccination effects on CD4 cells after COVID-19. Looking at the study overall: Post-vaccine draws lagged the second dose by a median of 72 days.

Sequencing was performed with immunoSEQ multiplex PCR; in TCRdb, only in-frame clones are kept and a portion is missing. The sample records fewer than 35,000 clones, roughly four fifths being singletons. This CDR3 contains 18 residues. Trimming removed 5 bases from V and 0 bases from J; junction bases left unmatched: 11. In germline, CDR1 is SGHTA, CDR2 FQGNSA. Study-wide results and caveats: Late after vaccination, infection- and vaccine-induced clones showed marked clonal contraction.

Before sequencing, viral peptide pools were used by the ViraFEST assay to expand antigen-specific CD4+ T cells. At the end of more than 8 days of culture, CD4+ T cells were isolated. Either the mRNA-1273 or the BNT162b2 vaccine was given to participants as two doses. Sequencing was performed on CD4+ T cells from PBMCs cultured with HCoV-229E spike peptides, taken after COVID-19 vaccination. V is TRBV7-2 and J is TRBJ1-5, with 9 bases aligning to TRBD1. This receptor was obtained from a human donor who received a COVID-19 vaccine. The CDR3: CASSAHPQGAYSNQPQHF. CDR3 in DNA: TGTGCCAGCAGCGCGCACCCACAGGGGGCGTATAGCAATCAGCCCCAGCATTTT.